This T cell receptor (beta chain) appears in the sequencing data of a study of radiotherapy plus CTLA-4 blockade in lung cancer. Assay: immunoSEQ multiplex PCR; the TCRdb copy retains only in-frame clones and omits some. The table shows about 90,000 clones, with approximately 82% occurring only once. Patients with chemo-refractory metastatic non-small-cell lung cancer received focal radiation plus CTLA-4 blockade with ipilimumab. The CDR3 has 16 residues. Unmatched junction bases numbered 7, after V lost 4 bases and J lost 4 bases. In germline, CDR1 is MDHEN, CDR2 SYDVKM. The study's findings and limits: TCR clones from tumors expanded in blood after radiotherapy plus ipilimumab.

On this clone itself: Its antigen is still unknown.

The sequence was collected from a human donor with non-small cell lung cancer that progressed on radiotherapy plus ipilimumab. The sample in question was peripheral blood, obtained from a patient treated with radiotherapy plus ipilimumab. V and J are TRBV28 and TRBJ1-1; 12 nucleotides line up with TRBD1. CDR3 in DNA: TGTGCCAGCAGTTCCACGGGACAGGGGGCGGTCACTGAAGCTTTCTTT. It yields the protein CASSSTGQGAVTEAFF.